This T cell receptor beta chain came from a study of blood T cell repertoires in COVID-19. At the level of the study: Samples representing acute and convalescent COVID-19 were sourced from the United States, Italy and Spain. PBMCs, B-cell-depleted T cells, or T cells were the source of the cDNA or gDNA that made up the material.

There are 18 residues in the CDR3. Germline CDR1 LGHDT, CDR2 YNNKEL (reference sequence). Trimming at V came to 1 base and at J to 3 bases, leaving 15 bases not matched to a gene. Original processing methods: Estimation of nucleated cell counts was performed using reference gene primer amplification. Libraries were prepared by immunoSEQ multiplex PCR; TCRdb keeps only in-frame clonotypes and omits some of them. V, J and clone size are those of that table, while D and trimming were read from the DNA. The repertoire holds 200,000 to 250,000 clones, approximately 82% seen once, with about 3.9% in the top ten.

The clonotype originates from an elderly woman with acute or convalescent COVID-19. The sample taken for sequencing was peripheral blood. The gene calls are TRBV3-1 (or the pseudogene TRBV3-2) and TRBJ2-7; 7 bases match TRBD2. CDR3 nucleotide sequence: TGTGCCAGCAGCCAAGGGGTGGTTGGGACGGGGGGTCTCTACGAGCAGTACTTC. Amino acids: CASSQGVVGTGGLYEQYF.